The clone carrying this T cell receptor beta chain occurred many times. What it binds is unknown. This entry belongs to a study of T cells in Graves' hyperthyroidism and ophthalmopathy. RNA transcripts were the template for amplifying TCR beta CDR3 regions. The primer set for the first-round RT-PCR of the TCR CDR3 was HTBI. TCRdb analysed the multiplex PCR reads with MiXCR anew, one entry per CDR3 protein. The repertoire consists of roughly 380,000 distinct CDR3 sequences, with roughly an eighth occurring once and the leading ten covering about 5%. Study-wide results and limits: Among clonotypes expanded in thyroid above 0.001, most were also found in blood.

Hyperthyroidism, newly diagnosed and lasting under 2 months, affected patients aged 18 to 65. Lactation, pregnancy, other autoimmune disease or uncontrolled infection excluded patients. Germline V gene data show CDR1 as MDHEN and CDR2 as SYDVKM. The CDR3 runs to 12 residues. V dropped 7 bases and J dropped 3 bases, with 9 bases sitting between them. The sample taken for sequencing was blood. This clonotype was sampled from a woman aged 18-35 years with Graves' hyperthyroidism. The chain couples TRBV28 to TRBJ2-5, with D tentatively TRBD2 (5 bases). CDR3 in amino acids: CASNYGEETQYF. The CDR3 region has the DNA TGTGCCAGCAATTACGGGGAAGAGACCCAGTACTTC.